These 26 T cell receptor beta chains originate from one sample sequenced in a study of shared clonotypes between healthy human individuals. Terminally differentiated effector memory CD45RA+ cells were excluded by CCR7 positive selection of CD45RO-negative cells. Clones were sequenced by immunoSEQ multiplex PCR, and TCRdb holds only the in-frame ones, with some missing. The table records more than 2 million clones, about 93% of them present only once. Material: naive CD8+ T cells from PBMCs. The receptors originated from a man in his late teens or twenties in good health. Some clones in this sample may be carry-over from other donors' samples.

The CDR3: CASSWDRGAIDTQYF. In nucleotides, the CDR3 is TGTGCCAGCAGTTGGGACAGGGGCGCGATAGATACGCAGTATTTT. V usage is TRBV27 and J usage is TRBJ2-3; 10 nucleotides agree with TRBD1. The CDR3 is made up of 15 amino acids. Germline values: CDR1 MNHEY, CDR2 SMNVEV (reference sequence). Unmatched junction bases numbered 6, after V lost 4 bases and J lost 5 bases.

This sequence joins TRBV15 and TRBJ1-2; no reliable D call. V gave up 8 bases and J gave up 6 bases, with 19 bases separating them. The CDR3 covers 14 residues. Germline V gene lookup returns CDR1 LNHNV and CDR2 YYDKDF (reference sequence). DNA for the CDR3: TGTGCCACCTCCATTCGGGGAATTGGCGATGGCTACACCTTC. Translating gives CATSIRGIGDGYTF.

The chain joins TRBV4-2 to TRBJ2-4; 10 positions match TRBD2. The ends lost 0 bases at V and 6 bases at J; junction bases unmatched: 8. This CDR3 comprises 17 residues. CDR1 is LGHNA, CDR2 YNFKEQ, per germline. CDR3 in amino acids: CASSQEKREGLGNIQYF. CDR3 sequence (DNA): TGTGCCAGCAGCCAAGAGAAGCGGGAGGGCCTGGGAAACATTCAGTACTTC.

As for this clone: The same CDR3 arises from other DNA sequences in this sample as well. The chain carries TRBV9 and TRBJ2-3; TRBD1 might be the D (5 bases). V was pared by 0 bases and J by 6 bases, with 5 bases between. Germline V lookup: CDR1 SGDLS, CDR2 YYNGEE. CDR3 length: 12 residues. CDR3 sequence reads: CASSVEGDTQYF. DNA of the CDR3: TGTGCCAGCAGCGTAGAGGGGGATACGCAGTATTTT.

This chain uses TRBV4-1 with TRBJ2-1; D unclear. Germline V lookup: CDR1 MGHRA, CDR2 YSYEKL. The ends were cut back, 0 bases at V and 9 bases at J, with 21 bases in the middle. This CDR3 is 17 amino acids long. CDR3 region: CASSQEWLLGSRSEQFF. The CDR3 DNA follows: TGCGCCAGCAGCCAAGAATGGCTATTAGGGTCCCGGAGTGAGCAGTTCTTC.

This clone was seen a single time. The same CDR3 can be traced to other DNA sequences in this sample. V usage is TRBV9 and J usage is TRBJ2-7; 12 bases align to TRBD1. The CDR3 runs to 15 residues. V shed 0 bases, J shed 5 bases, and the junction held 3 bases outside the gene matches. Looked up from germline, CDR1 is SGDLS and CDR2 is YYNGEE. CDR3 amino acids: CASSVAGTGGNEQYF. CDR3 bases: TGTGCCAGCAGCGTAGCCGGGACAGGGGGCAACGAGCAGTACTTC.

V gene TRBV2 combines with J gene TRBJ1-3, with TRBD1 matching 9 bases. The CDR3 consists of 12 residues. After removal of 9 bases from V and 3 bases from J, the junction contained 0 bases not matched to a gene. Looked up from germline, CDR1 is SNHLY and CDR2 is FYNNEI. The CDR3 spells CARGQGGNTIYF. CDR3 DNA sequence: TGTGCCAGGGGACAGGGTGGAAACACCATATATTTT.

This chain links TRBV4-2 with TRBJ1-5, with TRBD1 identical over 10 bases. V gave up 0 bases and J gave up 3 bases; unmatched junction bases: 11. The length of the CDR3 is 19 residues. Germline V gene sequence: CDR1 LGHNA, CDR2 YNFKEQ. CDR3 region: CASSQDLLAGTGANQPQHF. The CDR3 DNA reads as TGTGCCAGCAGCCAAGACCTTCTTGCCGGGACAGGGGCCAATCAGCCCCAGCATTTT.

This chain links TRBV21-1 with TRBJ1-5. TRBV21-1 is assigned pseudogene status. The CDR3 spans 9 residues. CDR3 in DNA: TGTGCCAGCAGCCGGTCCGCGCATTTT. Its translation is CASSRSAHF.

The CDR3 DNA reads as TGCGCCAGCAGCCAATTTAGGGGACCCACCGGGGAGCTGTTTTTT. Amino acid sequence: CASSQFRGPTGELFF. This chain uses TRBV4-1 with TRBJ2-2; D possibly uses TRBD1 or TRBD2 (5 bases each). Germline assignment: CDR1 MGHRA and CDR2 YSYEKL. There are 15 residues in the CDR3. Trimming removed 2 bases from V and 4 bases from J, with 11 bases in between.

The chain couples TRBV19 to TRBJ2-7, with TRBD1 identical over 9 bases. V lost 4 bases, J lost 3 bases, and 4 bases stayed unmatched. Germline V lookup: CDR1 LNHDA, CDR2 SQIVND (reference sequence). The CDR3 covers 14 residues. Here the CDR3 DNA reads TGTGCCAGTAGTAACTGGGACAGGGACTACGAGCAGTACTTC. The encoded protein is CASSNWDRDYEQYF.

The chain couples TRBV5-6 to TRBJ2-1; 7 bases agree with TRBD2. CDR1 is SGHDT, CDR2 YYEEEE, per germline. There are 15 residues in the CDR3. With V trimmed by 7 bases and J by 0 bases, 7 bases remained unmatched. CDR3 nucleotide sequence: TGTGCCAGCGCCCAGGGCGGGAGCTCCTACAATGAGCAGTTCTTC. Amino acid sequence: CASAQGGSSYNEQFF.

This clone appeared once. This rearrangement joins TRBV27 to TRBJ1-5, with D hard to call. Trimming took 5 bases from V and 0 from J, leaving 14 bases between them. Per germline, CDR1 MNHEY and CDR2 SMNVEV (reference sequence). This CDR3 spans 16 amino acids. The DNA for the CDR3 is TGTGCCAGCAGTCCCAAGGCGGGTTATAGCAATCAGCCCCAGCATTTT. Translation: CASSPKAGYSNQPQHF.

The chain is built from TRBV7-9 and TRBJ2-5, with 10 bases matching TRBD2. The trim removed 5 bases at V and 3 bases at J, leaving 0 bases unmatched. The CDR3 loop spans 13 amino acids. Germline loops: CDR1 SEHNR, CDR2 FQNEAQ (reference sequence). The CDR3 protein is CASSGTSEETQYF. Written as DNA, the CDR3 is TGTGCCAGCAGCGGGACTAGCGAAGAGACCCAGTACTTC.

CDR3 region: CASSYSTQGDTGELFF. In nucleotides, the CDR3 is TGTGCCAGCAGTTACTCGACCCAGGGGGATACCGGGGAGCTGTTTTTT. The rearrangement uses TRBV6-5 and TRBJ2-2, with 7 bases that match TRBD1. Germline V gene data show CDR1 as MNHEY and CDR2 as SVGAGI. This CDR3 is 16 amino acids long. V dropped 0 bases and J dropped 5; count of bases not matched to a gene: 6.

The J gene is TRBJ1-1, the V gene TRBV28; the D gene is possibly TRBD1 (6 bases). Germline V gene lookup returns CDR1 MDHEN and CDR2 SYDVKM. The CDR3 contains 16 residues. The V and J ends lost 5 bases and 0 bases respectively, with 16 bases between them. Here the CDR3 DNA reads TGTGCCAGCAGTCTCCCCGGGTCAGGGGTGAACACTGAAGCTTTCTTT. The encoded protein is CASSLPGSGVNTEAFF. Drawing the rest from reference TRBV28 and TRBJ1-1, the complete variable domain is DVKVTQSSRYLVKRTGEKVFLECVQDMDHENMFWYRQDPGLGLRLIYFSYDVKMKEKGDIPEGYSVSREKKERFSLILESASTNQTSMYLCASSLPGSGVNTEAFFGQGTRLTVV.

As regards this clone: The sample has other DNA sequences that encode this CDR3 too. The gene calls are TRBV9 and TRBJ1-5, with a weak D call TRBD1 (5 bases). CDR3 length: 15 residues. V dropped 1 base and J dropped 0 bases, with 8 bases sitting between them. CDR1 is SGDLS, CDR2 YYNGEE, per germline. The CDR3 sequence is CASSVSGNSNQPQHF. The CDR3 coding sequence is TGTGCCAGCAGCGTATCAGGGAATAGCAATCAGCCCCAGCATTTT. The whole variable domain, remainder taken from reference TRBV9 and TRBJ1-5, is DSGVTQTPKHLITATGQRVTLRCSPRSGDLSVYWYQQSLDQGLQFLIQYYNGEERAKGNILERFSAQQFPDLHSELNLSSLELGDSALYFCASSVSGNSNQPQHFGDGTRLSIL.

In the case of this clone: This specimen includes other DNA sequences encoding the same CDR3. The gene calls are TRBV11-2 and TRBJ2-2, with D perhaps matching TRBD1 or TRBD2 (5 bases each). The CDR3 is made up of 13 amino acids. From germline, CDR1 is SGHAT and CDR2 FQNNGV. V shed 1 base and J shed 5 bases, with 5 bases lying between them. The CDR3 protein is CASSLGGTGELFF. As DNA, the CDR3 is TGTGCCAGCAGCTTAGGGGGGACCGGGGAGCTGTTTTTT.

This chain joins TRBV25-1 and TRBJ2-3; 7 nucleotides match TRBD2. After removal of 8 bases from V and 2 bases from J, the junction contained 10 bases not matched to a gene. The CDR3 contains 15 residues. Looked up from germline, CDR1 is MGHDK and CDR2 is SYGVNS. CDR3 loop: CASERGTTYTDTQYF. The CDR3 DNA is TGTGCCAGCGAAAGAGGGACTACATACACAGATACGCAGTATTTT. The full variable domain, rest sourced from reference TRBV25-1 and TRBJ2-3, is EADIYQTPRYLVIGTGKKITLECSQTMGHDKMYWYQQDPGMELHLIHYSYGVNSTEKGDLSSESTVSRIRTEHFPLTLESARPSHTSQYLCASERGTTYTDTQYFGPGTRLTVL.

The count of this clone is one. The chain has TRBV5-6 and TRBJ2-7, with 8 bases aligning to TRBD1. From germline, CDR1 is SGHDT and CDR2 YYEEEE. The CDR3 has 15 residues. V lost 3 bases to trimming and J lost 1 base; unmatched junction nucleotides: 6. DNA of the CDR3: TGTGCCAGCAGCTCCTGGACAGGGTGGTCCTACGAGCAGTACTTC. It encodes CASSSWTGWSYEQYF.

The chain employs TRBV7-9 and TRBJ2-5; weak D call: TRBD1 (5 bases). V was clipped by 5 bases and J by 4 bases, with 8 bases between them. This CDR3 is built from 12 residues. Germline-derived CDR1 and CDR2 are SEHNR and FQNEAQ (reference sequence). The CDR3 loop reads CASSPDRETQYF. The CDR3 DNA reads TGTGCCAGCAGCCCCGACAGAGAGACCCAGTACTTC.

This chain uses TRBV28 with TRBJ2-5, with D perhaps matching TRBD2 (5 bases). Trimming cost V 1 base and J 4 bases, with 10 bases left between them. The CDR3 is 14 amino acids. Germline CDR1 reads MDHEN; CDR2 reads SYDVKM. The DNA of the CDR3 is TGTGCCAGCAGTTTATTTGGTGGGAGAGAGACCCAGTACTTC. Translated: CASSLFGGRETQYF.

The chain recombines TRBV7-9 with TRBJ2-2; 10 bases are shared with TRBD2. The ends lost 10 bases at V and 4 bases at J; junction bases unmatched: 6. The CDR3 contains 14 residues. Germline-derived CDR1 and CDR2 are SEHNR and FQNEAQ (reference sequence). CDR3: CATWTSGPTGELFF. DNA of the CDR3: TGTGCCACCTGGACTAGCGGACCCACCGGGGAGCTGTTTTTT.

The chain is built from TRBV13 and TRBJ2-7; TRBD1 aligns across 8 bases. Trimming removed 4 bases from V and 5 bases from J; junction bases left unmatched: 7. The CDR3 contains 14 residues. Germline V gene sequence: CDR1 PRHDT, CDR2 FYEKMQ (reference sequence). The CDR3 loop is CASSSRQGTHEQYF. The CDR3 DNA follows: TGTGCCAGCAGCTCAAGACAGGGGACCCACGAGCAGTACTTC.

The chain employs TRBV5-1 and TRBJ1-1, with 8 positions matching TRBD1. Germline V gives CDR1 SGHRS, CDR2 YFSETQ. CDR3 length equals 14 residues. The V and J ends lost 4 bases and 4 bases, in that order; junction bases with no gene match: 6. The CDR3 is CASSEDRAGTEAFF. The CDR3 DNA follows: TGCGCCAGCAGCGAGGACAGGGCGGGCACTGAAGCTTTCTTT.

The chain links TRBV6-5 to TRBJ1-2; D gene uncertain. CDR3 size: 13 residues. The ends were cut back, 5 bases at V and 3 bases at J, with 10 bases in the middle. CDR1 is MNHEY, CDR2 SVGAGI, per germline. The CDR3 sequence is CASSGRYDYGYTF. CDR3 in DNA: TGTGCCAGCAGTGGGCGTTACGACTATGGCTACACCTTC.